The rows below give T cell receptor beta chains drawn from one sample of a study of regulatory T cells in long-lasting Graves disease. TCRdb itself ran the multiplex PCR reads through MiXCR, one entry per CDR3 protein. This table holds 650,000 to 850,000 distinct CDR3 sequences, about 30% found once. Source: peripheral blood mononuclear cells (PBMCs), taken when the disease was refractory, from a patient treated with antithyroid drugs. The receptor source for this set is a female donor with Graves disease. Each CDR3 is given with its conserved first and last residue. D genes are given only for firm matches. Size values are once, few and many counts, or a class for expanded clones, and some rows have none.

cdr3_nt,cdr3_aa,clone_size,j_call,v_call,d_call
TGTGCCAGCGGTGACCGGACAGGGACAGAGACCCAGTACTTC,CASGDRTGTETQYF,NA,TRBJ2-5,TRBV25-1,TRBD1
TGTGCCAGCAGCCAAGATCAAGAGGGGGCAATGAGGGGCTACACCTTC,CASSQDQEGAMRGYTF,many,TRBJ1-2,TRBV14,TRBD1
TGTGCCAGCAGTTTTTTTAGGGAGGACACTGAAGCTTTCTTT,CASSFFREDTEAFF,many,TRBJ1-1,TRBV28,NA
TGTGCCGGAGGACATCCCAACTCCTACGAGCAGTACTTC,CAGGHPNSYEQYF,few,TRBJ2-7,TRBV30,NA
TGTGCCAGCATGATTACAGGGGGCTCGAACACTGAAGCTTTCTTT,CASMITGGSNTEAFF,NA,TRBJ1-1,TRBV25-1,TRBD1
TGCGCCAGCAGCCCGTATGGGAACAGGGGCGCATTTAGGGAGCAGTACTTC,CASSPYGNRGAFREQYF,few,TRBJ2-7,TRBV5-1,TRBD1
TGTGCCAGCACCCTGACAGCAAGCTATGGCTACACCTTC,CASTLTASYGYTF,many,TRBJ1-2,TRBV6-1,NA
TGTGCCTGGAGACCAGAGGGGGGAAACACCATATATTTT,CAWRPEGGNTIYF,NA,TRBJ1-3,TRBV30,NA
TGTGCCAGCAGTGGGGCATCTAGAAGAAGGACCTACAATGAGCAGTTCTTC,CASSGASRRRTYNEQFF,NA,TRBJ2-1,TRBV25-1,NA
TGCGCCAGCAGCCCAGGGACTAGCGGGACGCGGCAGTACTTC,CASSPGTSGTRQYF,NA,TRBJ2-7,TRBV5-1,TRBD2
TGTGCCAGCAGCCCCAAGTTGGTAGGTGGCTACACCTTC,CASSPKLVGGYTF,NA,TRBJ1-2,TRBV7-2,NA